This is a list of T cell receptor beta chains from one sample in a study of blood T cell repertoires in COVID-19. Profiled with immunoSEQ multiplex PCR; TCRdb holds only in-frame clones, not every one. Of 26,000 or so clones listed, 87% are singletons. Input material: peripheral blood. These receptors were obtained from a human donor in a cohort sampled during active COVID-19. The donor label of this sample is uncertain. Both conserved end residues are part of each CDR3. D genes are given only for firm matches. A row's size may be missing; if present it is once, few, many or a size class.

>NA|TRBV7-9|11|NA|TRBJ1-1
TGTGCCAGCAGCCGGGAGACTGAAGCTTTCTTT
CASSRETEAFF
>NA|TRBV30|15|NA|TRBJ2-3
TGTGCCGGGCAATGGACAGCAACTACCGCAGATACGCAGTATTTT
CAGQWTATTADTQYF
>NA|TRBV10-3|16|TRBD1|TRBJ2-7
TGTGCCATCAGTGAGTCCTCCGACAGGGTTTCCTACGAGCAGTACTTC
CAISESSDRVSYEQYF
>NA|TRBV19|16|TRBD1|TRBJ2-7
TGTGCCAGTAGTATCGGGACAGGGGGCCCCTCCTACGAGCAGTACTTC
CASSIGTGGPSYEQYF
>once|TRBV24-1|16|TRBD1|TRBJ1-2
TGTGCCACCAGTGACCTGGACAGGGACGGAAGCTATGGCTACACCTTC
CATSDLDRDGSYGYTF
>NA|TRBV28|11|NA|TRBJ2-1
TGTGCCAGCAGCGGGGTCAATGAGCAGTTCTTC
CASSGVNEQFF
>NA|TRBV18|15|NA|TRBJ1-5
TGTGCCAGCTCACCAACAGGTTCTAGCAATCAGCCCCAGCATTTT
CASSPTGSSNQPQHF
>NA|TRBV4-2|14|NA|TRBJ1-2
TGTGCCAGCAGCCAGCGAACAGCTATTGAAGGCTACACCTTC
CASSQRTAIEGYTF
>NA|TRBV5-1|15|TRBD1|TRBJ2-5
TGCGCCAGCAGCTCCCCGACAGGGGGCCGCGGGACCCAGTACTTC
CASSSPTGGRGTQYF
>NA|TRBV15|14|NA|TRBJ1-2
TGTGCCACCAGCCCTGACAGACGTAACTATGGCTACACCTTC
CATSPDRRNYGYTF
>once|TRBV2|13|TRBD2|TRBJ2-7
TGTGCCAGCAGCGGGGCGGGGAGGGGCGAGCAGTACTTC
CASSGAGRGEQYF
>NA|TRBV12-3/TRBV12-4|13|NA|TRBJ2-7
TGTGCCAGCAGCCCAGGGGCAGGCCACGAGCAGTACTTC
CASSPGAGHEQYF
>NA|TRBV7-2|14|NA|TRBJ1-6
TGTGCCAGCAGCTTAGAGGGAGGGAGATCACCCCTCCACTTT
CASSLEGGRSPLHF
>NA|TRBV3-1/TRBV3-2|15|TRBD1|TRBJ1-1
TGTGCCAGCAGCCAAGGGACAGGGGGCTTCACTGAAGCTTTCTTT
CASSQGTGGFTEAFF
>NA|TRBV6-2/TRBV6-3|15|NA|TRBJ2-1
TGTGCCAGCAGCGACGGGGGTAGGGAGGTCAATGAGCAGTTCTTC
CASSDGGREVNEQFF
>NA|TRBV5-1|15|NA|TRBJ2-1
TGCGCCAGCAGCTTGGACCTTAGCGTAGGGAATGAGCAGTTCTTC
CASSLDLSVGNEQFF
>NA|TRBV6-1|16|NA|TRBJ2-6
TGTGCCAGCAGTGAACCGGGTTTCTCTGGGGCCAACGTCCTGACTTTC
CASSEPGFSGANVLTF
>NA|TRBV7-2|13|TRBD1|TRBJ2-6
TGTGCCAGCAGCTCCTTAGGGGGACAGACCTCGGCTTTC
CASSSLGGQTSAF
>NA|TRBV3-1/TRBV3-2|16|NA|TRBJ2-1
TGTGCCAGCAGCAACCTGGGACTTGGTTTCTTGGGTGAGCAGTTCTTC
CASSNLGLGFLGEQFF
>NA|TRBV7-9|13|NA|TRBJ1-6
TGTGCCAGCAGCTCTAATCCTAATTCACCCCTCCACTTT
CASSSNPNSPLHF
>NA|TRBV28|19|TRBD1|TRBJ1-2
TGTGCCAGCAGTTCCCCATTGAATTTGCCGGGACAGGGCTCCTATGGCTACACCTTC
CASSSPLNLPGQGSYGYTF
>NA|TRBV2|13|NA|TRBJ2-1
TGTGCCAGCAGTAGAGATTCCTACAATGAGCAGTTCTTC
CASSRDSYNEQFF
>NA|TRBV21-1|10|NA|TRBJ2-2
TGTGCCCCCCATCCCGGGGAGCTGTTTTTT
CAPHPGELFF
>NA|TRBV11-2|16|NA|TRBJ2-5
TGTGCCAGCAGCTGGGGACTTTTTTTCTCCCGGGAGACCCAGTACTTC
CASSWGLFFSRETQYF
>NA|TRBV21-1|15|NA|TRBJ1-3
TGTGCCAGCAGCAACAGGGTTAGCTCTGGAAACACCATATATTTT
CASSNRVSSGNTIYF
>NA|TRBV5-6|14|NA|TRBJ1-1
TGTGCCAGCAGCCGCCGGGAAACGGGACTCGAAGCTTTCTTT
CASSRRETGLEAFF
>NA|TRBV10-3|15|TRBD2|TRBJ2-1
TGTGCCATCAGTGACGAGCGGGGGGGCCGTCATGAGCAGTTCTTC
CAISDERGGRHEQFF